This T cell receptor beta chain was captured in a study of blood T cell repertoires in COVID-19. Study in general: Italy, Spain and the United States were the sources of the convalescent and acute COVID-19 samples. PBMCs, B-cell-depleted T cells, or T cells were the source of the cDNA or gDNA that made up the material.

This table comes from immunoSEQ multiplex PCR, and its TCRdb copy is limited to in-frame clones, with some not included. The table lists roughly 150,000 clones, 76% of them singletons. CDR1 SGHRS and CDR2 YFSETQ come from the germline V gene. The CDR3 consists of 15 residues. V was shortened by 1 base and J by 10 bases, with 15 bases between the two germline ends. The sample comprised peripheral blood. This receptor was taken from a woman older than 75 with acute or convalescent COVID-19. The genes are TRBV5-1 and TRBJ1-6; maybe TRBD1 (5 bases). The CDR3 bases are TGCGCCAGCAGCTTGTCGGTGGGAGGGGAATCACCCCTCCACTTT. It yields the protein CASSLSVGGESPLHF.